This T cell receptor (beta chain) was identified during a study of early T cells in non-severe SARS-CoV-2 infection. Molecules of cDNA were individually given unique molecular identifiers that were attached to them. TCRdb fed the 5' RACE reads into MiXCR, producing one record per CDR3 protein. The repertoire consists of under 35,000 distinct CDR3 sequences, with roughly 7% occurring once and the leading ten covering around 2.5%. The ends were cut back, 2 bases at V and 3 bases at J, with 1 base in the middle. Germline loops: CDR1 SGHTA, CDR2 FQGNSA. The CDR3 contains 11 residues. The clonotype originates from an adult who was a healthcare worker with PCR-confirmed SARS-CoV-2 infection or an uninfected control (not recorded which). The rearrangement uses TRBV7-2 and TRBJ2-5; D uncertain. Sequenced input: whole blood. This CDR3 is CASSLKETQYF. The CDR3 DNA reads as TGTGCCAGCAGCTTAAAAGAGACCCAGTACTTC.